This T cell receptor (beta chain) is drawn from a study of cytomegalovirus exposure and HLA in healthy donors (dated by TCRdb to 2017 to 2019). As for the study more broadly: An earlier analysis of around 600 of the donors reported 250 to 350 Gb of sequence data and around 120 million unique TCR beta sequences from about 179 million T cells. About 320 gigabases of sequencing data and 78 million or so unique TCR sequences were included in an early release covering roughly 700 HLA-typed donors. Of the roughly 390 genotyped donors, approximately 80% were placed in the genetic ancestry cluster associated with self-reported Caucasian donors. The study aimed to test whether cataloging public T cell receptors could reveal signatures of past pathogen exposure. The study used immunosequencing to profile the T cell repertoires of under 700 subjects and linked those repertoires to cytomegalovirus serostatus. Along with the approximately 700-subject first cohort, a separate validation cohort of over 90 different subjects was used. To predict cytomegalovirus infection status, the study brought together high-throughput TCR immunosequencing, statistical association of individual TCRs with disease status, and machine learning. A later analysis re-examined previously published TCR beta repertoires from just over 650 donors and added high-resolution HLA genotyping to investigate patterns of TCR occurrence. The later analysis used no new phenotypic data to find candidate immune exposures, relying instead on TCR beta sequences and their occurrence across donors. An earlier analysis of roughly 580 of the donors used high-throughput TCR beta sequencing to judge whether each TCR beta V gene segment behaved as functional or pseudogenic. Donor age, sex, ethnicity and CMV serostatus were compiled together with the repertoire data. A later genetic analysis took genome-wide SNP genotypes for about three fifths of the 666 donors and used that subset as a discovery cohort. Every repertoire in the discovery cohort had been generated on one and the same sequencing platform. Class I and class II HLA loci were covered by the typing at four-digit resolution. The number of typed donors differed by locus: about 629-640 for A, B, C, DRB1 and DQB1; approximately 530 for DQA1; around 610 for DPA1; and around 470 for DPB1. Because of strong linkage in the cohort, roughly five DR-DQ haplotypes were treated as single units for association and clustering. On average, 235,054 unique TCR beta nucleotide sequences were sequenced per donor among a few hundred genotyped donors of the cohort, with roughly a sixth of those sequences being non-productive. General study outcomes and caveats: Compared with equally common non-associated chains, HLA-associated TCR beta chains in a later analysis were more clonally expanded and had lower generation probabilities. Some IMGT-functional V segments, including TRBV6-2 and TRBV6-3, could not be distinguished by the 87-base-pair reads and were therefore excluded. Only TCR beta chains were sequenced in this cohort, and the absence of alpha or paired-chain data limited detectable features. The only immune exposure information available for the cohort was CMV serostatus. A later analysis found that most CMV-associated TCR beta chains appeared HLA-restricted, with HLA associations seemingly driven largely by CMV exposure. In a later analysis, some 18,000 TCR beta sequences were associated with specific HLA alleles at a false discovery rate of 0.05. The sequencing pipeline was judged likely to have produced a cluster of highly shared sequence variants as a technical artifact. The study listed over 150 TCR beta chains as associated with cytomegalovirus. Correlated functional status among segregating V segments might be attributable to linkage disequilibrium, but an unknown experimental factor could not be ruled out. In a later analysis, TCR association rates were found to vary across HLA loci, with the most associated TCRs seen for DRB1 alleles and the fewest for HLA-C alleles. Cytomegalovirus status was reported to be diagnosed by the classifier with high specificity and sensitivity in both the original and validation cohorts. According to the authors, the approach could potentially be generalized to other disease states and immunological phenotypes. In a later genetic analysis, a missense DCLRE1C variant was associated with V-gene and J-gene trimming of TCR beta chains, and the association was replicated in an independent cohort. Strong co-occurrence of HLA alleles, especially DR and DQ, made assigning TCR associations to individual alleles difficult. Because counts were too low, under 20 rarely observed V segments, including chromosome 9 orphons, were left out of the earlier analysis of a few hundred of the donors. Presence/absence analyses assumed roughly uniform sequencing depth across donors, an assumption that may not hold. Because HLA typing was missing for some donors at each locus, association tests included only the typed subset. In a later analysis, several top co-occurrence clusters were reported to appear linked to parvovirus B19, influenza, CMV and Epstein-Barr virus. Across donors, most TCR sequences were observed very rarely, whereas some public TCRs were present in many individuals. A later genetic analysis reported fewer N-insertions in productive TCRs among donors in an Asian-associated ancestry cluster than the roughly 700-donor mean. A few of the identified cytomegalovirus-associated TCR beta chains were confirmed in vitro to be specific for cytomegalovirus antigens. In an earlier analysis of approximately 590 of the donors, most TCR beta V segments were observed in productive rearrangements about 87% or about 30% of the time, broadly matching IMGT annotations. A further reported finding was that TCR beta sequences accurately predicted the HLA-A and HLA-B alleles for most subjects in the first cohort.

Libraries came from the immunoSEQ multiplex PCR assay. The multiplex PCR relied on a mix of 60 forward primers for TCR Vbeta segments and 13 reverse primers for TCR Jbeta segments. A multiplex PCR assay on genomic DNA amplified the CDR3 region of rearranged TCR beta genes. The amplified TCR beta libraries were sequenced on the Illumina HiSeq System as 87-base-pair reads. The study's processing was this. Across the 670 or so repertoires, a later analysis counted roughly 84 million unique TCR beta chains, around 11 million of which were shared by at least two donors. To remove PCR and sequencing errors, raw reads were error-corrected and collapsed into unique sequences using a nearest-neighbor algorithm that merged closely related sequences. To assign V, D and J gene segments, CDR3 sequences were aligned to IMGT reference sequences. For a sequence to be retained, at least a six-nucleotide match to both a V gene segment and a J gene segment was required. Rearrangements were classified as productive when the CDR3 lacked stop codons and remained in frame with V and J, and all other rearrangements were classified as non-productive. CDR3 was defined by IMGT convention, running from the second conserved V-encoded cysteine to the conserved J-encoded phenylalanine. Sequences without an unambiguous match to a single V gene segment were excluded from the earlier analysis of a few hundred of the donors. An earlier analysis of some 500 of the donors classified V segments as functional when productive rearrangements were above 56.7% and as segregating when the standard deviation between donors was above 5%. To diagnose cytomegalovirus status from the catalog of TCR beta chain sequences, a statistical classification framework was built. In a later analysis, TCR nucleotide sequences were compared against IMGT/GENE-DB human TR gene sequences so that V and J genes could be assigned. In a later analysis, CDR3 sequences and most-parsimonious VDJ recombination scenarios were assigned using the TCRdist pipeline. A later analysis defined each TCR beta chain by its CDR3 amino acid sequence plus V-gene family, and excluded reads lacking a unique V-gene family. As a way to deal with suspected cross-contamination and a sequencing artifact, a later analysis dropped roughly 620 nucleotide sequences that were highly shared and had low generation probability. A later analysis calculated a clonal expansion index for each public chain from normalized within-repertoire ranks of inferred template counts. In a later analysis, generation probabilities were computed using a VDJ recombination model fitted to out-of-frame rearrangements, and the results were checked against IGoR. In a later analysis, hypergeometric tests were used to score TCR-TCR, TCR-HLA and TCR-CMV co-occurrence, with a repertoire-size bias correction applied to TCR pairs. A later analysis estimated false discovery rates by permuting HLA or CMV assignments 20 times. A later analysis grouped co-occurring TCRs with DBSCAN, adding TCRdist sequence similarity when clustering within HLA-allele-positive subsets. For co-occurrence clustering, repertoires with fewer than 30,000 or more than 120,000 public chains were excluded, along with roughly 5 repertoires with anomalous nucleotide sharing. TCRdb took this table from immuneACCESS and kept in-frame rearrangements with V and J called. Such tables lack part of the clones; where checked against another copy, unresolved V genes explain under half of the gap, and the rest is unexplained. V and J calls plus clone size are reproduced from that table; the DNA served to infer D and trimming. In all, the sample holds some 100,000 clones, and over 70% of those were seen once. The top ten constitute roughly 1.1% of the sample.

To note about this clone: Which antigen it targets is not known. Per-base qualities were not stored, and no clone one base away is much larger.

The germline V gene (reference sequence) specifies LNHDA as CDR1 and SQIVND as CDR2. Clipping removes 5 bases from V and 3 bases from J, with 10 as the unmatched junction base count. Taken from cysteine to phenylalanine, the CDR3 has 15 residues. Here the CDR3 DNA is all that survives: 45 bases in frame from base 1. The cohort comprised fewer than 750 healthy bone marrow donors. At the time of sampling, every cohort member was nominally healthy, though immune exposures that went unrecorded were likely present. The donor tested CMV seropositive, placing the donor among the 250 to 300 seropositive members of the cohort. Each donor provided a peripheral blood sample, and peripheral blood mononuclear cells were used for TCR beta sequencing. Genomic DNA was extracted from the blood cell samples with the Qiagen DNeasy Blood Extraction Kit.

The V gene is TRBV19 and the J gene is TRBJ2-7, and 7 junction bases match TRBD1. Input material: PBMCs. The sequence was obtained from a girl aged 2-10 years in good health and CMV-seropositive. The nucleotides are TGTGCCAGTAGTTTTCGACAGGGAGTAAGCTACGAGCAGTACTTC. Its product reads: CASSFRQGVSYEQYF.